This T cell receptor (beta chain) stems from a study of control samples from healthy donors and cancer patients. CDR1 is PRHDT, CDR2 FYEKMQ, per germline (reference sequence). Trimming shortened V by 5 bases and J by 4 bases, and 23 bases separated the two germline ends. There are 17 residues in the CDR3. The table came from immunoSEQ multiplex PCR; TCRdb's copy has only in-frame clones and leaves some out. The data show approximately 170,000 clones, approximately 86% seen once. Input material: blood. The receptor's source is a woman in her twenties or thirties in good health. The chain couples TRBV13 to TRBJ1-2, with D perhaps matching TRBD1 (6 bases). CDR3 residues: CASSRLVGATGLYGYTF. CDR3 in DNA: TGTGCCAGCAGCCGCCTCGTGGGGGCGACGGGCCTCTATGGCTACACCTTC.